A single sample is the source of the 16 T cell receptor beta chains below, sequenced in a study of blood T cell repertoires in COVID-19. Repertoires were generated with immunoSEQ multiplex PCR, while TCRdb's copy carries only in-frame clones and drops some. The sample has more than 200,000 clones; roughly 83% are singletons. Source material: peripheral blood. The receptor set was obtained from a woman aged 65 to 85 with active or convalescent COVID-19.

This sequence joins TRBV20-1 and TRBJ1-6; maybe TRBD1 (6 bases). Germline V lookup: CDR1 DFQATT, CDR2 SNEGSKA (reference sequence). The CDR3 loop spans 14 amino acids. Trimming took off 3 bases at V and 8 bases at J, with 14 bases between the two ends. CDR3 loop: CSASKGGSDSPLHF. Here the CDR3 DNA reads TGCAGTGCTAGTAAAGGGGGTTCGGATTCACCCCTCCACTTT.

The J gene is TRBJ1-1, the V gene TRBV4-1; D gene uncertain. Germline V gene data show CDR1 as MGHRA and CDR2 as YSYEKL. This CDR3 contains 15 residues. V dropped 2 bases and J dropped 9 bases, with 19 bases sitting between them. This CDR3 is CASSQLPAGDRKAFF. CDR3 coding DNA: TGCGCCAGCAGCCAACTCCCAGCGGGTGATAGGAAAGCTTTCTTT.

J is TRBJ2-2 and V is TRBV7-9; TRBD2 matches at 10 bases. This CDR3 has 18 residues. The V gene end was trimmed by 5 bases and the J gene end by 2 bases; junction bases not matched to a gene: 11. Germline values: CDR1 SEHNR, CDR2 FQNEAQ (reference sequence). Here the CDR3 reads CASSPGRTSGFNTGELFF. Here the CDR3 DNA reads TGTGCCAGCAGCCCTGGCCGGACTAGCGGATTTAACACCGGGGAGCTGTTTTTT.

The chain has TRBV7-8 and TRBJ1-1; 11 nucleotides match TRBD1. This CDR3 is built from 17 residues. V shed 4 bases and J 0 bases; nucleotides not matched to a gene: 7. Germline CDR1 and CDR2: SGHVS and FQNEAQ. CDR3 protein: CASSSGQGGPLNTEAFF. For the CDR3, the DNA is TGTGCCAGCAGCTCGGGACAGGGGGGGCCCTTGAACACTGAAGCTTTCTTT.

As regards this clone: Within the sample, other DNA sequences also encode this same CDR3. The gene calls are TRBV18 and TRBJ2-7, with 8 bases aligning to TRBD2. The CDR3 extends over 15 amino acids. The trim removed 3 bases at V and 3 bases at J, leaving 7 bases unmatched. Germline V CDR1 and CDR2: KGHSH, LQKENI. The CDR3 region has the DNA TGTGCCAGCTCACCGGGGACGAGCGGGAGCTACGAGCAGTACTTC. This translates into CASSPGTSGSYEQYF.

The gene calls are TRBV6-4 and TRBJ1-1; no clear D. This CDR3 has 13 residues. Trimming pared 4 bases from V and 0 bases from J, leaving 6 bases between. Germline V gene lookup returns CDR1 MRHNA and CDR2 SNTAGT. The CDR3 DNA reads as TGTGCCAGCAGTGTCCAGGTGAACACTGAAGCTTTCTTT. It is translated as CASSVQVNTEAFF.

This clone has a single count. The chain employs TRBV5-1 and TRBJ1-2, with TRBD1 as a possible D gene (6 bases). Germline CDR1 is SGHRS and CDR2 is YFSETQ. The CDR3 length is 14 residues. Trimming removed 4 bases from V and 9 bases from J, with 19 bases in between. The CDR3 region has the DNA TGCGCCAGCAGCCCGGACAGTGGGGGCAGGAGCTACACCTTC. Its protein is CASSPDSGGRSYTF.

J is TRBJ1-1 and V is TRBV19, with D unclear. The germline gives CDR1 LNHDA, CDR2 SQIVND (reference sequence). CDR3 length equals 13 residues. Trimming pared 10 bases from V and 5 bases from J, leaving 17 bases between. The CDR3 sequence is CATQPNSGTEAFF. CDR3 bases: TGTGCCACCCAACCCAACAGTGGAACTGAAGCTTTCTTT.

V is TRBV24-1 and J is TRBJ2-5; maybe TRBD1 (6 bases). The CDR3 loop spans 14 amino acids. Trimming removed 3 bases at V and 2 bases at J, with 9 bases between. Germline CDR1 KGHDR, CDR2 SFDVKD. CDR3 region: CATSDRTAQETQYF. In DNA, the CDR3 is TGTGCCACCAGTGATCGGACAGCTCAAGAGACCCAGTACTTC.

The genes are TRBV12-5 and TRBJ1-1, with D uncertain. CDR1 and CDR2 (germline): LGHNT, FRNRAP. The CDR3 sequence is 12 residues long. The V end lost 1 base, the J end lost 3 bases, and 3 bases lay between the germline ends. This chain's CDR3 is CASGLADTEAFF. The CDR3 DNA follows: TGTGCTAGTGGTTTGGCGGACACTGAAGCTTTCTTT.

The chain joins TRBV6-2 or TRBV6-3 to TRBJ1-5; D is perhaps TRBD1 (6 bases). Deletions cut 0 bases from V and 2 bases from J, with 14 bases between. The germline V gene has CDR1 MNHEY and CDR2 SVGEGT. The CDR3 extends over 17 amino acids. CDR3 nucleotides: TGTGCCAGCAGTTACTCGCCCCCCTCAGGGGGCAATCAGCCCCAGCATTTT. Translating gives CASSYSPPSGGNQPQHF.

V is TRBV7-9 and J is TRBJ1-2, with D possibly being TRBD1 (5 bases). Germline-derived CDR1 and CDR2 are SEHNR and FQNEAQ (reference sequence). CDR3 length: 12 residues. V was shortened by 7 bases and J by 7 bases, with 13 bases between the two germline ends. The CDR3 DNA reads as TGTGCCAGCAATTCTGGAGGGGTTGGCTACACCTTC. This translates into CASNSGGVGYTF.

CDR3 sequence: CSASGGGTDTQYF. CDR3 coding DNA: TGCAGTGCTAGTGGTGGGGGGACAGATACGCAGTATTTT. V and J are TRBV20-1 and TRBJ2-3; D may be TRBD2 (6 bases). Germline V gene sequence: CDR1 DFQATT, CDR2 SNEGSKA (reference sequence). V lost 3 bases to trimming and J lost 3 bases, with 10 bases between them. The CDR3 runs to 13 residues.

The rearrangement joins TRBV18 to TRBJ2-2, with 8 positions matching TRBD1. The CDR3 is made up of 16 amino acids. V was pared by 1 base and J by 5 bases, with 6 bases of the junction left unmatched. Germline V gene lookup returns CDR1 KGHSH and CDR2 LQKENI. The CDR3 protein is CASSPLVTGETGELFF. Written as DNA, the CDR3 is TGTGCCAGCTCACCACTTGTGACAGGGGAAACCGGGGAGCTGTTTTTT.

The rearrangement joins TRBV6-4 to TRBJ1-1; D gene unclear. Trimming stripped 6 bases from V and 3 bases from J, with 14 bases between. The V gene's germline CDR1 is MRHNA and CDR2 SNTAGT. CDR3 length: 14 residues. This CDR3 reads CASSSSEGDTEAFF. The DNA of the CDR3 is TGTGCCAGCAGCTCCTCGGAGGGAGACACTGAAGCTTTCTTT.

This chain links TRBV14 with TRBJ2-7; TRBD1 matches at 12 bases. Per the germline V gene, CDR1 is SGHDN and CDR2 is FVKESK. This CDR3 region has 14 residues. Trimming removed 3 bases from V and 5 bases from J; junction bases left unmatched: 2. The CDR3 DNA follows: TGTGCCAGCAGCCAGGGACAGGGGGCCGACGAGCAGTACTTC. Translation gives CASSQGQGADEQYF.